Below, 7 T cell receptor beta chains from the same sample are listed, as sequenced in a study of regulatory T cells in long-lasting Graves disease. Time point of the sample: persistent/refractory GD, antithyroid drugs over 5 years with positive TRAb. With RNA extracted from PBMCs as input, the TCR library was made. With iRepertoire HTBI primers and Arm-PCR of CDR3 regions, TCR beta libraries were built. MiXCR, applied by TCRdb to the multiplex PCR reads, yields one record per CDR3 protein. The sample records about 660,000 distinct CDR3 sequences, about 32% being singletons. The sequencing here drew on peripheral blood mononuclear cells (PBMCs), taken when the disease was refractory, from a patient treated with antithyroid drugs. The receptors here all came from a female donor with Graves disease.

The chain employs TRBV7-2 and TRBJ2-2; D gene ambiguous. V was clipped by 3 bases and J by 8 bases, with 13 bases between them. The CDR3 is 14 amino acids. CDR1 SGHTA and CDR2 FQGNSA come from the germline V gene. CDR3 sequence: CASSFGRARGELFF. Written as DNA, the CDR3 is TGTGCCAGCAGCTTCGGACGCGCACGAGGGGAGCTGTTTTTT.

This clonotype was seen only once. Its ends do not fully match the called genes, so a read error is possible. The chain is built from TRBV6-9 and TRBJ2-7, with a tentative D call TRBD1 (6 bases). From germline, CDR1 is MNHGY and CDR2 SVAAGI. The CDR3 is made up of 14 amino acids. CDR3 region: CACSLGHSSYEQYF. CDR3 DNA: TGTGCCTGCAGTTTGGGACATAGCTCCTACGAGCAGTACTTC.

The chain uses TRBV9 and TRBJ1-3; possibly TRBD1 for D (5 bases). In germline, CDR1 is SGDLS, CDR2 YYNGEE. The V end was cut by 0 bases, the J end by 2 bases, with 9 bases between. The CDR3 runs to 15 residues. In DNA form, the CDR3 reads TGTGCCAGCAGCGTAGAAGGGACCCCTGGAAACACCATATATTTT. Translated: CASSVEGTPGNTIYF. Together with reference TRBV9 and TRBJ1-3, the CDR3 gives the full variable domain: DSGVTQTPKHLITATGQRVTLRCSPRSGDLSVYWYQQSLDQGLQFLIQYYNGEERAKGNILERFSAQQFPDLHSELNLSSLELGDSALYFCASSVEGTPGNTIYFGEGSWLTVV.

This clonotype has a handful of counts. J is TRBJ1-1 and V is TRBV20-1; the match to TRBD1 covers 8 bases. This CDR3 has 13 residues. From germline, CDR1 is DFQATT and CDR2 SNEGSKA (reference sequence). The J segment lost 5 bases and the V segment lost 3 bases, leaving 5 bases of the junction unmatched. The CDR3 loop is CSASFGQGTEAFF. The CDR3 DNA reads TGCAGTGCTAGTTTCGGACAGGGAACTGAAGCTTTCTTT.

As regards this clonotype: Relative to the germline gene, one junction end is altered; a read error may explain this. V is TRBV20-1 and J is TRBJ2-7; tentatively, D is TRBD1 (5 bases). Germline V CDR1 and CDR2: DFQATT, SNEGSKA (reference sequence). The length of the CDR3 is 12 residues. CDR3 residues: CSARRDRYDQYF. CDR3 coding DNA: TGCAGTGCTAGAAGAGACAGATACGACCAGTACTTC.

Ten or more counts support this clonotype. This sequence joins TRBV2 and TRBJ2-5; TRBD2 aligns across 8 bases. The J segment lost 5 bases and the V segment lost 0 bases, leaving 5 bases of the junction unmatched. This CDR3 contains 15 residues. Germline assignment: CDR1 SNHLY and CDR2 FYNNEI. This CDR3 reads CASSEATSAGETQYF. CDR3 coding DNA: TGTGCCAGCAGTGAAGCGACTAGCGCGGGGGAGACCCAGTACTTC.

This clonotype was found many times. The chain couples TRBV2 to TRBJ2-1; the match to TRBD2 covers 10 bases. The CDR3 runs 16 residues. Germline V gene lookup returns CDR1 SNHLY and CDR2 FYNNEI. V shed 6 bases, J shed 4 bases, and the junction held 9 bases outside the gene matches. Here the CDR3 reads CASSDSRTSGYNEQFF. CDR3 coding DNA: TGTGCCAGCAGCGACTCACGGACTAGCGGATACAATGAGCAGTTCTTC.